This entry features one T cell receptor beta chain sequence. Its antigen target is currently unknown. Per-base quality was not reported, and no clone a single base away is much larger than it. The junction shows trimming of 6 bases on V and 0 bases on J, plus 8 bases between the germline ends. The CDR3 runs 13 residues from the cysteine to the phenylalanine. Only CDR3 DNA is held: 39 bases, read in frame from base 1. For CDR1 and CDR2, the germline V gene (reference sequence) lists MNHNY and SVGAGI. The source of the sample is a study of blood T cell repertoires in COVID-19 (dated by TCRdb to the early 2020s). In terms of the full investigation: Samples from collaborators originated in the United States, Italy and Spain and spanned both the acute and convalescent phases of COVID-19. The prospective study material was composed of cDNA or gDNA derived from T cells, B-cell-depleted T cells, or PBMCs. The dataset comprised deeply sampled blood TCRbeta repertoires from subjects exposed to, actively infected with, or recovered from COVID-19. A freely available public database, intended as a resource for researchers studying the immune response to SARS-CoV-2, is where the repertoires were released. Samples were obtained from the ongoing ImmuneRACE study (first 160 participants) and from about 1,300 subjects provided by 6 global collaborators. Nearly every sample came with metadata listing a de-identified subject ID, COVID-19 status, age in years and sex. Where available, HLA class I and class II types were taken from metadata supplied by the sample provider and were not determined by assay-based typing. The paper as a whole reports these results and caveats: The amount of clinical and demographic metadata varied by source and participant and was provided uncurated.

TCRbeta CDR3 regions were amplified from genomic DNA using the immunoSEQ Assay, a bias-controlled multiplex PCR. In the authors' own workflow: Within the assay, amplification of reference gene primers was used to estimate how many nucleated cells each sample contained. Sequence reads were collapsed and filtered to measure the absolute abundance of every unique TCRbeta CDR3 rearrangement. Productive Simpson clonality was computed per sample as the square root of Simpson's diversity index over productive rearrangements. Here the immuneACCESS table is served through TCRdb, limited to in-frame sequences with V and J called. Missing clones are a known gap in these copies; in checked studies unresolved V genes cover under half, and the rest lacks a known reason. V, J and clone size were drawn from that table, and D and trimming were deduced from the DNA. The sample table lists around 190,000 clones, nearly 90% of them with a count of one. The top ten clones comprise 1.5% to 2% of the sample.

Samples from volunteer blood donors who had recovered from COVID-19 were contributed by a second Seattle source. Whole blood was collected in K2EDTA tubes by collaborating institutions according to the institutions' own protocols. For TCRbeta analysis, collaborators shipped samples as frozen whole blood, isolated PBMCs, or DNA extracted from either of those sample types. Sequencing was performed on peripheral blood. Rearrangement joined TRBV6-6 to TRBJ1-1; no confident D gene assignment can be made. This clonotype was obtained from a man younger than 35 who had recovered from COVID-19. The DNA sequence reads TGTGCCAGCAGCCAAACACTGAACACTGAAGCTTTCTTT. This translates into CASSQTLNTEAFF.